Listed below are T cell receptor beta chains from one sample, sequenced in a study of metastatic and nonmetastatic thyroid tumors. From the PCR reads, TCRdb re-called clones with MiXCR. The data hold about 93,000 clones, with roughly 13% observed a single time. Sequencing was performed on blood. The receptor set was obtained from a female donor with papillary thyroid cancer or a benign thyroid nodule (not recorded which). Some clones in this sample may be carry-over from other donors' samples. The conserved cysteine and the conserved F or W are not part of the CDR3 here. Clone size, where shown, is once, few, many, or a class for clones that have expanded.

J gene: TRBJ2-1; clone size: few; V gene: TRBV12-3/TRBV12-4; CDR3 protein: ASSPVAAGAYNEQF
J gene: TRBJ1-1; clone size: many; V gene: TRBV19; CDR3 protein: ASSMLLGAFMNTEAF
J gene: TRBJ1-2; clone size: many; V gene: TRBV12-3/TRBV12-4; CDR3 protein: ASSYASNYGYT
J gene: TRBJ1-1; clone size: many; V gene: TRBV9; CDR3 protein: ASSVVAGEGTAF
J gene: TRBJ1-1; clone size: many; V gene: TRBV5-5; CDR3 protein: ASSLASNTEAF
J gene: TRBJ2-5; clone size: many; V gene: TRBV10-3; CDR3 protein: AISENGLAAETQY
J gene: TRBJ1-5; clone size: -; V gene: TRBV12-3/TRBV12-4; CDR3 protein: ANIEGQGAQPQH
J gene: TRBJ2-7; clone size: many; V gene: TRBV2; CDR3 protein: ATSRSWGYEQY
J gene: TRBJ1-3; clone size: many; V gene: TRBV7-9; CDR3 protein: ASSPQGPGNTIY
J gene: TRBJ2-5; clone size: many; V gene: TRBV2; CDR3 protein: ASSVDAQISQETQY
J gene: TRBJ2-7; clone size: many; V gene: TRBV5-4; CDR3 protein: ASSLGGQGLEEQY
J gene: TRBJ2-2; clone size: -; V gene: TRBV19; CDR3 protein: AISIGQGSTGELF
J gene: TRBJ1-5; clone size: many; V gene: TRBV19; CDR3 protein: ASSMVGTPPQH
J gene: TRBJ1-1; clone size: many; V gene: TRBV28; CDR3 protein: ASSLWGQGDPNAEAF
J gene: TRBJ2-1; clone size: many; V gene: TRBV2; CDR3 protein: ASTGLAGGAYNEQF
J gene: TRBJ1-5; clone size: many; V gene: TRBV7-9; CDR3 protein: ASQGGNQPQH
J gene: TRBJ1-2; clone size: many; V gene: TRBV9; CDR3 protein: ASSPQDNNYGYT
J gene: TRBJ1-2; clone size: many; V gene: TRBV4-3; CDR3 protein: ASSPMDRGQGYT
J gene: TRBJ2-3; clone size: -; V gene: TRBV4-2; CDR3 protein: ASSLLTTSGSPNTQY
J gene: TRBJ1-1; clone size: many; V gene: TRBV20-1; CDR3 protein: RVRGAGTEAF
J gene: TRBJ2-1; clone size: many; V gene: TRBV19; CDR3 protein: ASSRSSDSYNEQF
J gene: TRBJ2-6; clone size: -; V gene: TRBV5-1; CDR3 protein: ASSSDGYSGANVPT
J gene: TRBJ2-1; clone size: many; V gene: TRBV7-8; CDR3 protein: ASSLALGNEQF
J gene: TRBJ1-5; clone size: many; V gene: TRBV6-1; CDR3 protein: ASSRTAFSNQPQH
J gene: TRBJ2-1; clone size: many; V gene: TRBV9; CDR3 protein: ASSPLDRGTSSYNEQF
J gene: TRBJ2-4; clone size: many; V gene: TRBV20-1; CDR3 protein: SARDLLDSKNIQY
J gene: TRBJ1-1; clone size: many; V gene: TRBV19; CDR3 protein: AAGQTGYVAEAF
J gene: TRBJ2-3; clone size: many; V gene: TRBV5-4; CDR3 protein: ASGRGLTDTQY
J gene: TRBJ1-1; clone size: once; V gene: TRBV7-8; CDR3 protein: ASSDYYQGNTEAF
J gene: TRBJ2-3; clone size: -; V gene: TRBV10-1; CDR3 protein: ASTPRDRGSGPTDTQY
J gene: TRBJ2-7; clone size: few; V gene: TRBV11-2; CDR3 protein: ASIPPGPPSFYEQY
J gene: TRBJ2-2; clone size: many; V gene: TRBV6-2/TRBV6-3; CDR3 protein: ASSLDSDTGELF
J gene: TRBJ2-3; clone size: many; V gene: TRBV6-1; CDR3 protein: ASRSDRGDTDTQY
J gene: TRBJ2-5; clone size: -; V gene: TRBV14; CDR3 protein: ASSQKPGGAETQY
J gene: TRBJ1-5; clone size: many; V gene: TRBV29-1; CDR3 protein: SVEERTSGPQH
J gene: TRBJ2-1; clone size: many; V gene: TRBV7-9; CDR3 protein: ASSLLVTSQFNEQF
J gene: TRBJ2-7; clone size: many; V gene: TRBV27; CDR3 protein: ASSLFRPGDEQY
J gene: TRBJ2-1; clone size: many; V gene: TRBV12-3/TRBV12-4; CDR3 protein: ASSLNGPRHNEQF
J gene: TRBJ2-2; clone size: many; V gene: TRBV7-2; CDR3 protein: ASSPIQNTGELF
J gene: TRBJ2-5; clone size: many; V gene: TRBV15; CDR3 protein: ATSRDVTDHRETQY
J gene: TRBJ2-7; clone size: many; V gene: TRBV7-9; CDR3 protein: ASSLSSDTYEQY
J gene: TRBJ2-5; clone size: many; V gene: TRBV19; CDR3 protein: ASGSGTGGRETQY
J gene: TRBJ2-5; clone size: many; V gene: TRBV28; CDR3 protein: ASSNYGAEETQY
J gene: TRBJ2-3; clone size: many; V gene: TRBV19; CDR3 protein: ASSMKGTDTQY
J gene: TRBJ2-7; clone size: -; V gene: TRBV5-1; CDR3 protein: ASSPTPRDRGYEQY
J gene: TRBJ1-3; clone size: few; V gene: TRBV27; CDR3 protein: ASSPRDNSNTIY
J gene: TRBJ2-2; clone size: many; V gene: TRBV6-1; CDR3 protein: ASLTTGIGELF
J gene: TRBJ2-1; clone size: many; V gene: TRBV27; CDR3 protein: ASSAAGTVLYNEQF
J gene: TRBJ2-7; clone size: many; V gene: TRBV12-3/TRBV12-4; CDR3 protein: ASSLTASYEQY
J gene: TRBJ2-4; clone size: many; V gene: TRBV4-3; CDR3 protein: ASSQYGSTKNIQY
J gene: TRBJ2-7; clone size: few; V gene: TRBV20-1; CDR3 protein: SARVEKPGLGEVQY
J gene: TRBJ2-3; clone size: many; V gene: TRBV9; CDR3 protein: ASSPGRGQTDTQY
J gene: TRBJ2-5; clone size: many; V gene: TRBV6-1; CDR3 protein: ASSIGQGYETQY
J gene: TRBJ2-2; clone size: many; V gene: TRBV28; CDR3 protein: ASSSPVRGGTGELF